This T cell receptor beta chain was recovered during a study of CD8+CD57+ T cells in acquired aplastic anemia. The study, taken as a whole, reports: In common between the patients and the controls were twenty-nine CD8+ CDR3 sequences. CD8+ Simpson's diversity showed no significant patient-control difference.

V trimming: 3 bases; J trimming: 3 bases; junction bases outside the gene matches: 4. The CDR3 length is 13 residues. The germline CDR1 and CDR2 sequences are DFQATT and SNEGSKA (reference sequence). TCR beta VDJ and CDR3 were profiled, and genomic DNA was the template. TCRdb independently ran MiXCR on the reads; one entry per CDR3 protein. The sample lists more than 150,000 distinct CDR3 sequences; under 55% were seen once. As for this clonotype: Its antigen is as yet unknown.

The receptor's source is a human donor in good health. V usage is TRBV20-1 and J usage is TRBJ1-2, with TRBD1 matching over 7 bases. The material sequenced was sorted CD4+, CD8+, or CD8+CD57+ T cells (not recorded which) from PBMCs. The CDR3 reads CSARGRGDYGYTF. CDR3 bases: TGCAGTGCTAGGGGCAGGGGGGACTATGGCTACACCTTC.